Listed below are T cell receptor beta chains from one sample, sequenced in a study of cytomegalovirus exposure and HLA in healthy donors. Assay used: immunoSEQ multiplex PCR; TCRdb lists only in-frame clones, some missing. The sample lists more than 150,000 clones; about 90% were seen once. Sequenced input: PBMCs. The receptors stem from a girl younger than two in good health and CMV-seronegative. The CDR3 runs from the conserved cysteine through the conserved F or W. D genes are given only for firm matches. Clone size is stated in some rows and not others, as once, few, many or a class when expanded.

.,.,TRBV15,TRBJ2-7,CATSRDGGRVRSEQYF,TGTGCCACCAGCAGAGATGGGGGCAGGGTCCGATCCGAGCAGTACTTC
.,.,TRBV9,TRBJ1-3,CASSVGPRETGNTIYF,TGTGCCAGCAGCGTAGGCCCCAGGGAAACTGGAAACACCATATATTTT
.,.,TRBV10-3,TRBJ1-2,CAISLSTGSSISYGYTF,TGTGCCATCAGCTTATCGACAGGTTCTTCAATTTCCTATGGCTACACCTTC
.,TRBD2,TRBV5-6,TRBJ2-7,CASTKDAGVGSYEQYF,TGTGCCAGCACCAAAGATGCGGGAGTTGGGTCCTACGAGCAGTACTTC
.,.,TRBV4-3,TRBJ2-3,CASSQDPGDTQYF,TGCGCCAGCAGCCAAGATCCAGGAGATACGCAGTATTTT
.,TRBD1,TRBV10-3,TRBJ1-2,CAISVRDRQDGYTF,TGTGCCATCAGCGTCCGGGACAGGCAGGACGGCTACACCTTC
once,TRBD2,TRBV29-1,TRBJ2-1,CSVLITTSGRSEQFF,TGCAGCGTTCTCATTACGACTAGCGGGAGAAGTGAGCAGTTCTTC
few,.,TRBV7-9,TRBJ1-1,CASSLGTSSKAFF,TGTGCCAGCAGCTTAGGGACATCCAGTAAAGCTTTCTTT
.,.,TRBV7-3,TRBJ1-2,CASSPSGGNYGYTF,TGTGCCAGCAGCCCCAGCGGGGGTAACTATGGCTACACCTTC
.,.,TRBV19,TRBJ2-1,CASRERGSYNEQFF,TGTGCCAGTCGGGAGAGGGGCAGCTACAATGAGCAGTTCTTC
.,.,TRBV6-6,TRBJ2-5,CASSGGYGGQETQYF,TGTGCCAGCAGCGGAGGGTACGGGGGCCAAGAGACCCAGTACTTC
once,.,TRBV5-1,TRBJ2-3,CASGLEGTDTQYF,TGCGCCAGCGGGCTGGAGGGCACAGATACGCAGTATTTT
.,TRBD2,TRBV2,TRBJ2-1,CASKGGTSGYNEQFF,TGTGCCAGCAAGGGTGGGACTAGCGGTTACAATGAGCAGTTCTTC
once,TRBD2,TRBV5-4,TRBJ2-7,CASSMGGDSYEQYF,TGTGCCAGCAGCATGGGGGGGGACTCCTACGAGCAGTACTTC
.,.,TRBV7-9,TRBJ1-1,CASSSTGQNEAFF,TGTGCCAGCAGCTCAACCGGACAGAATGAAGCTTTCTTT
.,.,TRBV6-1,TRBJ1-4,CASSVGWEFNEKLFF,TGTGCCAGCAGTGTGGGTTGGGAGTTCAATGAAAAACTGTTTTTT
.,TRBD2,TRBV5-6,TRBJ2-5,CASSLRGRVEETQYF,TGTGCCAGCAGCTTGAGAGGGAGGGTTGAGGAGACCCAGTACTTC
.,.,TRBV4-1,TRBJ2-7,CASSQEAASNYEQYF,TGCGCCAGCAGCCAAGAAGCGGCCTCGAACTACGAGCAGTACTTC
.,.,TRBV6-4,TRBJ1-4,CASRSREKLFF,TGTGCCAGCAGGTCGAGAGAAAAACTGTTTTTT
few,TRBD2,TRBV7-8,TRBJ2-7,CASSLNLGTTSYEQYF,TGTGCCAGCAGCTTAAATTTAGGGACTACCTCCTACGAGCAGTACTTC
few,TRBD1,TRBV11-1,TRBJ2-6,CASSVDRAGANVLTF,TGTGCCAGCAGCGTCGACAGGGCAGGGGCCAACGTCCTGACTTTC
.,.,TRBV7-9,TRBJ2-5,CASSLRGREETQYF,TGTGCCAGCAGCTTACGCGGGCGGGAAGAGACCCAGTACTTC
.,.,TRBV6-5,TRBJ1-1,CASSYWEYTEAFF,TGTGCCAGCAGTTATTGGGAGTACACTGAAGCTTTCTTT
.,.,TRBV11-2,TRBJ1-5,CASSLGGSNQPQHF,TGTGCCAGCAGCTTAGGAGGGAGCAATCAGCCCCAGCATTTT
once,TRBD1,TRBV5-6,TRBJ1-6,CASSSTGEYILSPLHF,TGTGCCAGCAGCTCCACAGGGGAATACATATTGTCACCCCTCCACTTT
.,.,TRBV25-1,TRBJ1-2,CASKTGNYGYTF,TGTGCCAGCAAAACGGGAAACTATGGCTACACCTTC
.,.,TRBV6-6,TRBJ1-3,CASSKLRQAGNTIYF,TGTGCCAGCAGTAAACTAAGACAGGCGGGAAACACCATATATTTT
.,TRBD2,TRBV7-2,TRBJ2-7,CASSPSIWGGGLANEQYF,TGTGCCAGCAGTCCATCAATTTGGGGTGGGGGACTAGCGAATGAGCAGTACTTC
once,TRBD1,TRBV2,TRBJ2-7,CASSEDYRGTIEQYF,TGTGCCAGCAGTGAAGATTACAGGGGAACTATCGAGCAGTACTTC
.,.,TRBV4-3,TRBJ2-7,CASSQGGGNPPYEQYF,TGCGCCAGCAGCCAAGGGGGCGGGAACCCCCCTTACGAGCAGTACTTC
.,.,TRBV4-1,TRBJ2-3,CASSLQGLLDTQYF,TGCGCCAGCAGCCTTCAGGGTCTGCTAGATACGCAGTATTTT
.,.,TRBV27,TRBJ1-5,CASSFSVHRNQPQHF,TGTGCCAGCAGTTTCAGCGTACATCGCAATCAGCCCCAGCATTTT
.,.,TRBV7-3,TRBJ2-1,CASSLSAGRVDEQFF,TGTGCCAGCAGCTTAAGCGCAGGGCGAGTCGATGAGCAGTTCTTC
.,.,TRBV13,TRBJ2-1,CASSLDLNEQFF,TGTGCCAGCAGCTTAGATCTAAACGAGCAGTTCTTC
.,TRBD1,TRBV15,TRBJ2-5,CATSRGDRAQETQYF,TGTGCCACCAGCAGGGGGGACAGGGCGCAAGAGACCCAGTACTTC
.,.,TRBV30,TRBJ2-5,CAWSRGGETQYF,TGTGCCTGGAGCCGGGGTGGGGAGACCCAGTACTTC
.,.,TRBV4-2,TRBJ2-2,CASSQDSRGNTGELFF,TGTGCCAGCAGCCAAGATAGCAGGGGGAACACCGGGGAGCTGTTTTTT
.,.,TRBV6-5,TRBJ1-2,CASRLTGSPNYGYTF,TGTGCCAGCAGGCTTACAGGGTCCCCTAACTATGGCTACACCTTC
once,.,TRBV5-1,TRBJ1-1,CASSHTRAGLGNTEAFF,TGCGCCAGCAGCCACACTCGTGCAGGATTAGGGAACACTGAAGCTTTCTTT
.,.,TRBV5-8,TRBJ2-1,CASSRAWGDEQFF,TGTGCCAGCAGCCGCGCCTGGGGGGATGAGCAGTTCTTC
.,TRBD2,TRBV30,TRBJ2-5,CAWSGGGGKTQYF,TGTGCCTGGAGTGGCGGGGGTGGAAAGACCCAGTACTTC
.,.,TRBV6-5,TRBJ2-7,CASSYRMTYEQYF,TGTGCCAGCAGTTACCGCATGACTTACGAGCAGTACTTC
.,TRBD2,TRBV11-2,TRBJ2-2,CASRDPRLAGPSGELFF,TGTGCCAGCAGGGATCCTAGACTAGCGGGACCTTCCGGGGAGCTGTTTTTT
once,.,TRBV9,TRBJ2-7,CASSVGLTYEQYF,TGTGCCAGCAGCGTTGGACTGACCTACGAGCAGTACTTC
.,.,TRBV9,TRBJ2-1,CASSVQIQGGLYNEQFF,TGTGCCAGCAGCGTACAAATACAGGGAGGGTTATACAATGAGCAGTTCTTC
once,TRBD1,TRBV9,TRBJ2-7,CASSATTGEREQYF,TGTGCCAGCAGCGCTACAACAGGGGAACGCGAGCAGTACTTC
.,.,TRBV5-6,TRBJ1-2,CASSLAGGARGYTF,TGTGCCAGCAGCTTGGCCGGGGGGGCGCGGGGCTACACCTTC
.,.,TRBV30,TRBJ2-3,CAWNPGSTDTQYF,TGTGCCTGGAACCCAGGAAGCACAGATACGCAGTATTTT
.,.,TRBV19,TRBJ1-5,CASRPKGGNSNQPQHF,TGTGCCAGTAGACCTAAGGGGGGGAATAGCAATCAGCCCCAGCATTTT
.,TRBD1,TRBV9,TRBJ2-3,CASSVGQGSSPSTDTQYF,TGTGCCAGCAGCGTTGGACAGGGTAGCTCCCCTAGCACAGATACGCAGTATTTT
.,.,TRBV30,TRBJ2-6,CAWSSAQGLSSGANVLTF,TGTGCCTGGAGTTCGGCTCAGGGGCTGAGCTCTGGGGCCAACGTCCTGACTTTC
.,.,TRBV7-9,TRBJ2-2,CACRGATNQTNTGELFF,TGTGCCTGTCGGGGGGCGACCAACCAAACGAACACCGGGGAGCTGTTTTTT
few,.,TRBV18,TRBJ1-6,CASSPLGGRAPLHF,TGTGCCAGCTCACCACTTGGGGGCAGAGCACCCCTCCACTTT
.,TRBD1,TRBV2,TRBJ1-2,CASRGQGDYGYTF,TGTGCCAGCAGAGGACAGGGGGACTATGGCTACACCTTC
.,.,TRBV29-1,TRBJ1-2,CSVEDGAVANYGYTF,TGCAGCGTTGAAGATGGGGCAGTTGCTAACTATGGCTACACCTTC
.,.,TRBV4-1,TRBJ1-2,CASSQGGAYGYTF,TGCGCCAGCAGCCAGGGTGGAGCCTACGGCTACACCTTC